The 30 T cell receptor beta chains below all came from one sample that was sequenced in a study of response to subunit inactivated influenza vaccine. TCRdb used MiXCR to reprocess the RT-PCR reads, holding one entry per CDR3 protein. The sample contains 590,000 or so distinct CDR3 sequences, approximately 14% of which appear only once. Source: PBMCs from blood, taken roughly 2 weeks before vaccination. The receptors were sampled from a man aged 45-60 years who received an inactivated influenza vaccine.

This clonotype turned up a few times. This rearrangement joins TRBV11-2 to TRBJ1-2, with no clear D. Germline V CDR1 and CDR2: SGHAT, FQNNGV. Trimming took off 3 bases at V and 0 bases at J, with 11 bases between the two ends. The CDR3 covers 15 residues. CDR3 loop: CASSLTDSANYGYTF. DNA of the CDR3: TGTGCCAGCAGCTTGACCGACTCCGCTAACTATGGCTACACCTTC.

This clonotype has a count of ten or more. The J gene is TRBJ1-3, the V gene TRBV11-1, with 8 bases aligning to TRBD1. The CDR3 sequence is 19 residues long. CDR1 is SGHAT and CDR2 is FQDESV in the germline V gene (reference sequence). The J segment lost 0 bases and the V segment lost 6 bases, leaving 16 bases of the junction unmatched. The CDR3 coding sequence is TGTGCCAGCAGTATCTGGCTACTGACAGGGGTCTCCTCTGGAAACACCATATATTTT. Translated: CASSIWLLTGVSSGNTIYF.

This clonotype was detected ten times or more. One junction end does not reproduce the germline sequence, and a read error may be involved. V is TRBV7-9 and J is TRBJ1-5; 8 positions agree with TRBD1. This CDR3 is built from 13 residues. Per germline, CDR1 SEHNR and CDR2 FQNEAQ (reference sequence). CDR3 in amino acids: CASSLTGEQPQHF. The CDR3, as DNA: TGCGCCAGCAGCTTGACAGGGGAACAGCCCCAGCATTTT.

The chain is built from TRBV2 and TRBJ2-3; 7 nucleotides align to TRBD1. CDR1 is SNHLY, CDR2 FYNNEI, per germline. The CDR3 contains 15 residues. Trimming at V came to 6 bases and at J to 2 bases, leaving 8 bases not matched to a gene. CDR3 residues: CASSLPGQITDTQYF. The CDR3 DNA follows: TGTGCCAGCAGCCTCCCGGGACAGATCACAGATACGCAGTATTTT.

Ten or more counts support this clonotype. The genes are TRBV7-2 and TRBJ1-6, with D unclear. This CDR3 comprises 14 residues. Trimming stripped 3 bases from V and 10 bases from J, with 13 bases between. CDR1 SGHTA and CDR2 FQGNSA come from the germline V gene. For the CDR3, the DNA is TGTGCCAGCAGCTTGGGCGCAGTAGGATCACCCCTCCACTTT. This sequence encodes CASSLGAVGSPLHF. Variable domain in full (rest from reference TRBV7-2 and TRBJ1-6): GAGVSQSPSNKVTEKGKDVELRCDPISGHTALYWYRQSLGQGLEFLIYFQGNSAPDKSGLPSDRFSAERTGGSVSTLTIQRTQQEDSAVYLCASSLGAVGSPLHFGNGTRLTVT.

The sample holds many counts of this clonotype. This chain uses TRBV5-6 with TRBJ2-1; possibly TRBD2 for D (6 bases). Per the germline V gene, CDR1 is SGHDT and CDR2 is YYEEEE. The CDR3 sequence is 13 residues long. Between the trimmed V and J ends, which lost 3 bases and 9 bases, there was a span of 13 bases. CDR3 loop: CASSYGGSFEQFF. The CDR3 DNA sequence: TGTGCCAGCAGCTACGGAGGGAGCTTTGAGCAGTTCTTC.

J is TRBJ1-1 and V is TRBV4-3; unclear D gene. The CDR3 is made up of 14 amino acids. Germline CDR1 reads LGHNA; CDR2 reads YSLEER. V was trimmed by 0 bases and J by 3 bases, leaving 8 bases between them. The CDR3 loop reads CASSQDSRDTEAFF. In DNA form, the CDR3 reads TGCGCCAGCAGCCAAGATTCGCGGGACACTGAAGCTTTCTTT.

The V gene is TRBV7-8, the J gene TRBJ1-3; D uncertain. CDR1 is SGHVS, CDR2 FQNEAQ, per germline. V was clipped by 2 bases and J by 2 bases, with 13 bases between them. The CDR3 sequence is 16 residues long. The CDR3 sequence is CASSLLGIRTGNTIYF. DNA of the CDR3: TGTGCCAGCAGCTTACTAGGGATTCGTACTGGAAACACCATATATTTT.

In its sample, this clonotype was seen many times. This chain uses TRBV12-3 or TRBV12-4 with TRBJ2-7; the match to TRBD1 covers 7 bases. Trimming at V came to 2 bases and at J to 0 bases, leaving 1 base not matched to a gene. The CDR3 runs 14 residues. The CDR3 here is CASSLQGVSYEQYF. The DNA for the CDR3 is TGTGCCAGCAGTTTACAGGGGGTCTCCTACGAGCAGTACTTC.

This clonotype was counted between two and nine times. CDR3 sequence: CSVEDRRGHQPQHF. Written as DNA, the CDR3 is TGCAGCGTTGAAGATCGGAGGGGACATCAGCCCCAGCATTTT. The chain employs TRBV29-1 and TRBJ1-5, with D possibly TRBD1 on 5 matching bases. The V gene's germline CDR1 is SQVTM and CDR2 ANQGSEA. The CDR3 has 14 residues. Trimming cost V 0 bases and J 5 bases, with 11 bases left between them.

The chain recombines TRBV20-1 with TRBJ2-3, with D possibly TRBD2 on 5 matching bases. Trimming took 4 bases from V and 0 from J, leaving 14 bases between them. This CDR3 region has 15 residues. Germline V gene data show CDR1 as DFQATT and CDR2 as SNEGSKA (reference sequence). As DNA, the CDR3 is TGCAGTGCTACCCGGGGAGATCTGAGCACAGATACGCAGTATTTT. It translates to CSATRGDLSTDTQYF.

The chain is built from TRBV6-2 or TRBV6-3 and TRBJ1-6; 7 bases are shared with TRBD1. CDR3 size: 15 residues. Trimming cost V 7 bases and J 9 bases; bases outside gene matches: 12. Germline CDR1 is MNHEY and CDR2 is SVGEGT. In nucleotides, the CDR3 is TGTGCCAGCATCCAAAGGACAGGTTTTGGTTCACCCCTCCACTTT. This codes for CASIQRTGFGSPLHF.

To note about this clonotype: The junction departs from the called germline gene at one end, perhaps through a read error. CDR3 sequence: CASSSIGGSYNEQFF. CDR3 DNA: TGTGCCAGTAGTTCCATCGGTGGCTCCTACAATGAGCAGTTCTTC. V gene TRBV6-5 combines with J gene TRBJ2-1; D gene ambiguous. CDR3 length equals 15 residues. Germline V CDR1 and CDR2: MNHEY, SVGAGI.

This clonotype was seen repeatedly, ten times or more. The chain is built from TRBV10-2 and TRBJ1-6, with D perhaps matching TRBD1 (5 bases). V was trimmed by 3 bases and J by 0 bases, leaving 15 bases between them. Germline loops: CDR1 WSHSY, CDR2 SAAADI. The CDR3 length is 18 residues. Here the CDR3 reads CASSDQLGLSSYNSPLHF. The CDR3 coding sequence is TGCGCCAGCAGTGACCAATTGGGGCTGAGCTCCTATAATTCACCCCTCCACTTT.

V usage is TRBV11-2 and J usage is TRBJ2-7; 7 nucleotides agree with TRBD1. The V gene end was trimmed by 6 bases and the J gene end by 5 bases; junction bases not matched to a gene: 7. Germline assignment: CDR1 SGHAT and CDR2 FQNNGV. This CDR3 has 13 residues. The CDR3 coding sequence is TGTGCCAGCAGACAAACAGGGGCTGACGAGCAGTACTTC. Encoded protein: CASRQTGADEQYF. Full variable domain (outside the CDR3, taken from reference TRBV11-2 and TRBJ2-7): EAGVAQSPRYKIIEKRQSVAFWCNPISGHATLYWYQQILGQGPKLLIQFQNNGVVDDSQLPKDRFSAERLKGVDSTLKIQPAKLEDSAVYLCASRQTGADEQYFGPGTRLTVT.

This clonotype was observed a handful of times. V and J are TRBV5-1 and TRBJ2-5; TRBD2 agrees at 8 bases. Germline lookup yields CDR1 SGHRS and CDR2 YFSETQ. J gave up 2 bases and V 2 bases, and 5 bases lay outside the gene matches. The CDR3 contains 15 residues. DNA of the CDR3: TGCGCCAGCAGCTTCGGGGCTAGCGGGCAAGAGACCCAGTACTTC. Its protein product is CASSFGASGQETQYF.

The V and J genes are TRBV12-3 or TRBV12-4 and TRBJ1-1, with 10 bases fitting TRBD1. With V trimmed by 4 bases and J by 10 bases, 9 bases remained unmatched. This CDR3 has 14 residues. The CDR3 region is CASSSWGDRGIAFF. In DNA form, the CDR3 reads TGTGCCAGCAGTTCATGGGGGGACAGGGGAATAGCTTTCTTT.

V and J are TRBV3-1 and TRBJ2-1, with D unresolved. Trimming took 3 bases from V and 7 from J, leaving 13 bases between them. The CDR3 extends over 14 amino acids. Looked up from germline, CDR1 is LGHDT and CDR2 is YNNKEL (reference sequence). DNA for the CDR3: TGTGCCAGCAGCCAGGCAGGAGCCCAAAATGAGCAGTTCTTC. Residues: CASSQAGAQNEQFF.

This clonotype was recorded a few times. This chain uses TRBV4-2 with TRBJ2-3; D tentatively reads TRBD1 or TRBD2 (6 bases each). With 1 base removed from V and 2 bases from J, the gap between germline ends came to 22 bases. Germline V CDR1 and CDR2: LGHNA, YNFKEQ. The CDR3 consists of 19 residues. DNA of the CDR3: TGTGCCAGCAGCCAAGGGGGGGCGGGGTATCTCGCTCACACAGATACGCAGTATTTT. Protein sequence: CASSQGGAGYLAHTDTQYF.

This clonotype was counted a few times. This rearrangement joins TRBV10-3 to TRBJ1-1; D is undetermined. This CDR3 is built from 14 residues. The germline gives CDR1 ENHRY, CDR2 SYGVKD. Trimming shortened V by 1 base and J by 1 base, and 7 bases separated the two germline ends. The CDR3 region has the DNA TGTGCCATCAGTGAGTTAGAGGGGAACACTGAAGCTTTCTTT. Translating it yields CAISELEGNTEAFF.

There are many counts of this clonotype. CDR3 residues: CSAIHNTEAFF. CDR3 bases: TGCAGTGCTATTCATAACACTGAAGCTTTCTTT. This chain connects TRBV20-1 to TRBJ1-1; no definite D call. Germline V gene lookup returns CDR1 DFQATT and CDR2 SNEGSKA (reference sequence). V was pared by 4 bases and J by 2 bases, with 5 bases between. This CDR3 is built from 11 residues.

This clonotype was picked up a small number of times. CDR3 sequence: CASSRTLDRVSTF. CDR3 coding DNA: TGTGCCAGCAGTCGAACGTTGGACAGGGTCAGCACCTTC. The chain couples TRBV6-1 to TRBJ1-2; 8 bases agree with TRBD1. The length of the CDR3 is 13 residues. With V trimmed by 5 bases and J by 13 bases, 12 bases remained unmatched. Per the germline V gene, CDR1 is MNHNS and CDR2 is SASEGT.

The V gene is TRBV3-1, the J gene TRBJ2-7; TRBD2 aligns across 9 bases. V lost 1 base, J lost 2 bases, and 3 bases stayed unmatched. CDR3 size: 15 residues. Germline assignment: CDR1 LGHDT and CDR2 YNNKEL (reference sequence). In DNA, the CDR3 is TGTGCCAGCAGCCAAGTAGCGGGAGCCCCCTACGAGCAGTACTTC. This sequence encodes CASSQVAGAPYEQYF.

In this sample, this clonotype turned up many times. The J gene is TRBJ2-3, the V gene TRBV7-8; D gene unclear. V lost 5 bases and J 0 bases, leaving 12 bases between the germline ends. Germline-derived CDR1 and CDR2 are SGHVS and FQNEAQ. The CDR3 extends over 15 amino acids. CDR3 residues: CASSQTSGSTDTQYF. The DNA for the CDR3 is TGTGCCAGCAGCCAGACATCGGGTAGCACAGATACGCAGTATTTT.

V gene TRBV2 combines with J gene TRBJ2-1; maybe TRBD1 (6 bases). The CDR3 contains 15 residues. Trimming removed 8 bases from V and 7 bases from J, with 21 bases in between. Germline CDR1 reads SNHLY; CDR2 reads FYNNEI. The CDR3 coding sequence is TGTGCCAGCCGGTTAGGGGATCACCAGGGGAATGAGCAGTTCTTC. Protein: CASRLGDHQGNEQFF.

The chain recombines TRBV20-1 with TRBJ2-5; 7 bases align to TRBD1. The CDR3 extends over 12 amino acids. Losses at the gene ends were 2 bases for V and 5 bases for J; bases not matched to a gene: 2. The germline V gene has CDR1 DFQATT and CDR2 SNEGSKA (reference sequence). CDR3: CSARKTGETQYF. The CDR3 bases are TGCAGTGCTAGAAAGACAGGGGAGACCCAGTACTTC.

The genes are TRBV6-2 or TRBV6-3 and TRBJ2-3; no clear D gene. CDR1 and CDR2 from the germline V gene are MNHEY and SVGEGT. The V gene lost 6 bases and the J gene lost 7 bases, with 11 bases spanning the gap. CDR3 length: 12 amino acids. The CDR3 DNA follows: TGTGCCAGCAGCTTAGACGAGAATACGCAGTATTTT. This translates into CASSLDENTQYF.

This clonotype came up a few times. The chain has TRBV20-1 and TRBJ1-2, with D tentatively TRBD1 (6 bases). Germline lookup yields CDR1 DFQATT and CDR2 SNEGSKA (reference sequence). The V and J ends lost 3 bases and 4 bases respectively, with 9 bases between them. The CDR3 spans 12 residues. In DNA, the CDR3 is TGCAGTGCTAGCCCACAGGGCTATGGCTACACCTTC. It is translated as CSASPQGYGYTF.

J is TRBJ2-3 and V is TRBV5-1; TRBD2 agrees at 10 bases. Germline trimming cut 1 base from V and 6 bases from J; bases unmatched to any gene: 8. Germline-derived CDR1 and CDR2 are SGHRS and YFSETQ. CDR3 length: 16 residues. CDR3 sequence reads: CASSLTPGLAADTQYF. As DNA, the CDR3 is TGCGCCAGCAGCTTGACCCCCGGACTAGCGGCTGATACGCAGTATTTT.

V usage is TRBV27 and J usage is TRBJ2-1; a possible D gene is TRBD2 (5 bases). Germline V gene lookup returns CDR1 MNHEY and CDR2 SMNVEV (reference sequence). The CDR3 loop spans 15 amino acids. V was trimmed by 3 bases and J by 5 bases, leaving 14 bases between them. The CDR3: CASSFNGLPNNEQFF. The CDR3 DNA sequence: TGTGCCAGCAGTTTTAACGGACTGCCTAACAATGAGCAGTTCTTC.